This T cell receptor (beta chain) stems from a study of molecular identifiers for immune sequencing clone quantification. Naive CD8 libraries were made from about 20,000 to 1,000,000 sorted cells, and they used 10%, 30% or 50% RNA. Sorting defined naive CD8 T cells as CD8+CD4-CCR7+CD45RA+. The CDR3 runs 17 residues. Germline V lookup: CDR1 ENHRY, CDR2 SYGVKD. With V trimmed by 4 bases and J by 6 bases, 11 bases remained unmatched. Study-level points and caveats: Among approximately 1 million naive cells, as was reported, spiked Jurkat TCR RNA from one cell was detectable.

On this clonotype itself: Its antigen is not identified.

Previously reported methods and listed TCR primers produced the bulk TCR libraries. TCRdb recomputed calls from the PCR reads with MiXCR, one row per CDR3 protein. The table shows more than 300,000 distinct CDR3 sequences, with about a fifth occurring only once. The chain carries TRBV10-3 and TRBJ2-2; 10 nucleotides agree with TRBD2. Sequenced sample: naive CD8+ T cells from blood, with Jurkat cell RNA spiked in. Subset of the sample: FACS-sorted CD8+CD4-CCR7+CD45RA+ naive T cells. The origin of this receptor is a human donor in good health. Some libraries in this study had Jurkat cell RNA spiked in. The CDR3: CAISGLAGAFFAGELFF. CDR3 in DNA: TGTGCCATCAGTGGCCTAGCGGGGGCCTTCTTCGCCGGGGAGCTGTTTTTT.